This T cell receptor (beta chain) was sequenced for a study of blood T cell repertoires in COVID-19. Study as a whole: Samples came from the United States, Italy and Spain, spanning acute and convalescent COVID-19. Sample material is recorded as cDNA or gDNA derived from T cells, B-cell-depleted T cells, or PBMCs.

The V gene's germline CDR1 is LGHNA and CDR2 YNFKEQ. Trimming removed 2 bases from V and 0 bases from J, with 16 bases in between. This CDR3 comprises 17 residues. The table came from immunoSEQ multiplex PCR; TCRdb's copy has only in-frame clones and leaves some out. This table holds approximately 210,000 clones, approximately 77% found once. This chain links TRBV4-2 with TRBJ1-2, with a possible D match to TRBD1 (6 bases). The source of this sequence is a woman aged 80 or over with acute or convalescent COVID-19. The sample comprised peripheral blood. In DNA, the CDR3 is TGTGCCAGCAGCCAAACAGGGAGCGGGGAGACTAACTATGGCTACACCTTC. Protein: CASSQTGSGETNYGYTF.